What follows is one T cell receptor beta chain and its context. The V gene's germline CDR1 is MNHEY and CDR2 SVGEGT. Trimming at V came to 6 bases and at J to 0 bases, leaving 6 bases not matched to a gene. The CDR3 extends over 15 amino acids. This sample was included in a study of blood T cell repertoires in COVID-19. The overall study: T cells, B-cell-depleted T cells, or PBMCs supplied cDNA or gDNA.

The method was immunoSEQ multiplex PCR; TCRdb's version includes in-frame clones alone and lacks a portion of them. Here the sample spans 35,000 to 45,000 clones, 80% being singletons. The receptor was isolated from a man between 65 and 85 years old with acute or convalescent COVID-19. Sequenced sample: peripheral blood. The chain links TRBV6-2 or TRBV6-3 to TRBJ1-1, with TRBD1 matching over 8 bases. CDR3 residues: CASSIQTGVNTEAFF. The CDR3 DNA sequence: TGTGCCAGCAGCATCCAGACAGGGGTGAACACTGAAGCTTTCTTT.